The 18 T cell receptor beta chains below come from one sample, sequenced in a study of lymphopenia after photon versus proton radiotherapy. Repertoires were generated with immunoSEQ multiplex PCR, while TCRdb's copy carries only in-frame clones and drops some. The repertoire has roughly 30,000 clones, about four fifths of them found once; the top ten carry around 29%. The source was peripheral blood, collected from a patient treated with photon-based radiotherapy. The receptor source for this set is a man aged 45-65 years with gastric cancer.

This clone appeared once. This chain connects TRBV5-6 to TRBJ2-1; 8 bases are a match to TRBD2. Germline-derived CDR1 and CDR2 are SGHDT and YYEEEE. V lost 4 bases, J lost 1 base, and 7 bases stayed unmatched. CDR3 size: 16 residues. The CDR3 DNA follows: TGTGCCAGCAGCAGACTTAGCGGGGTTTCCTACAATGAGCAGTTCTTC. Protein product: CASSRLSGVSYNEQFF.

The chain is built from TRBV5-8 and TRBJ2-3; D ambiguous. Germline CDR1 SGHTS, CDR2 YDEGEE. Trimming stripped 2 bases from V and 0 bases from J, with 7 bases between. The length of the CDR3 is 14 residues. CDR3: CASSFAPSTDTQYF. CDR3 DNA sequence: TGTGCCAGCAGCTTTGCGCCTAGCACAGATACGCAGTATTTT.

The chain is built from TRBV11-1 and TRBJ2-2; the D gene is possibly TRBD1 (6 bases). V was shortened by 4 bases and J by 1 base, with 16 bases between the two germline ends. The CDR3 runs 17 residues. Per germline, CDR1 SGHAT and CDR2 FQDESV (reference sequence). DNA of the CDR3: TGTGCCAGCAGCTCATTAACAGGGAGTGGGAACACCGGGGAGCTGTTTTTT. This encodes CASSSLTGSGNTGELFF.

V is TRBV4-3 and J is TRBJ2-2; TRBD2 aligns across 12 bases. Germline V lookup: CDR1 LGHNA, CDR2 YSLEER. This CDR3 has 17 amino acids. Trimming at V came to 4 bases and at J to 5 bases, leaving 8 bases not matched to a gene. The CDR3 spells CASSPTLAGGRTGELFF. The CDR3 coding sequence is TGCGCCAGCAGCCCAACACTAGCGGGGGGTCGGACCGGGGAGCTGTTTTTT.

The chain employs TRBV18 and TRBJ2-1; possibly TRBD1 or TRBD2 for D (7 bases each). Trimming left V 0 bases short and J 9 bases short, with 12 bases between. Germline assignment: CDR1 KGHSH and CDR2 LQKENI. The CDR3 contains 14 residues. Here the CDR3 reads CASSPPGRGGEQFF. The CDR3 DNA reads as TGTGCCAGCTCACCACCGGGCAGGGGGGGTGAGCAGTTCTTC.

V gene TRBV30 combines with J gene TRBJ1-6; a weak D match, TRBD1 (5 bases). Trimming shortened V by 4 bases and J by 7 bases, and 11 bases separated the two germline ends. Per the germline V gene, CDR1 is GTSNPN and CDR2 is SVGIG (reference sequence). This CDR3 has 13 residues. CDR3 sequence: CAWNLGTNSPLHF. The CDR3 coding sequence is TGTGCCTGGAACCTAGGGACGAATTCACCCCTCCACTTT.

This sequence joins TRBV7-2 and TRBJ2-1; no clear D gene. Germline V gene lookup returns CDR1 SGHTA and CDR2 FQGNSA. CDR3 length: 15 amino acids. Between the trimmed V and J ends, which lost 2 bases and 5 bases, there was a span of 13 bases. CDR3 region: CASSLWAKVDNEQFF. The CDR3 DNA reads TGTGCCAGCAGCTTATGGGCGAAGGTTGACAATGAGCAGTTCTTC. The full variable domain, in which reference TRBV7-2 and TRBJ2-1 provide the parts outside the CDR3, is GAGVSQSPSNKVTEKGKDVELRCDPISGHTALYWYRQSLGQGLEFLIYFQGNSAPDKSGLPSDRFSAERTGGSVSTLTIQRTQQEDSAVYLCASSLWAKVDNEQFFGPGTRLTVL.

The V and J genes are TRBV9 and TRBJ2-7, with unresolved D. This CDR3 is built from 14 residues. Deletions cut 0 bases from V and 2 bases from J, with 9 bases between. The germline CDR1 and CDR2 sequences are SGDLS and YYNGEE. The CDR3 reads CASSVGPVPYEQYF. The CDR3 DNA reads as TGTGCCAGCAGCGTAGGGCCGGTACCCTACGAGCAGTACTTC.

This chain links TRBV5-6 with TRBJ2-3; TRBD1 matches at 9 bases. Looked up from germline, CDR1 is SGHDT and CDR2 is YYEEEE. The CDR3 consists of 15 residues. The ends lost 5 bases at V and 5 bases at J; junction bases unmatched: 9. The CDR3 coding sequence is TGTGCCAGCAGGTTCGGGACAGGGCTTCTAGATACGCAGTATTTT. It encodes CASRFGTGLLDTQYF.

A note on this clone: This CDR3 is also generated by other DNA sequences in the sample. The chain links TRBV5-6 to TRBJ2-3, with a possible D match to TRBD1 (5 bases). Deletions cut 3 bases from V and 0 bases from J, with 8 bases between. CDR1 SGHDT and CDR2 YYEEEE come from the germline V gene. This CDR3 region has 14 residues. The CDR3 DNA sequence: TGTGCCAGCAGCTCTGGACACAGCACAGATACGCAGTATTTT. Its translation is CASSSGHSTDTQYF.

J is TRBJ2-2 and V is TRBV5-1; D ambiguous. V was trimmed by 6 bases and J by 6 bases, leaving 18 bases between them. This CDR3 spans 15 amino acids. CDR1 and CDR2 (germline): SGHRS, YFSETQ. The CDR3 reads CASKSYGQYAGELFF. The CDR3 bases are TGCGCCAGCAAATCGTATGGGCAGTACGCCGGGGAGCTGTTTTTT.

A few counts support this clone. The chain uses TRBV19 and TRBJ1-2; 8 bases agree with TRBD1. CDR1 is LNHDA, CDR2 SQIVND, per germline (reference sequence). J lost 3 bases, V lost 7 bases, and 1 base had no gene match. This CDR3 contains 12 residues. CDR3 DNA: TGTGCCAGTACGGACAGGGACTATGGCTACACCTTC. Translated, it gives CASTDRDYGYTF.

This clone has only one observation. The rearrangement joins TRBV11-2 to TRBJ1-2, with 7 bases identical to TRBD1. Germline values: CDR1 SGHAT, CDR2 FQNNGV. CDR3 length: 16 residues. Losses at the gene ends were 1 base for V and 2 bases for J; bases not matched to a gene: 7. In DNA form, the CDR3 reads TGTGCCAGCAGCTTAGGTACCGGGACAGCCAACTATGGCTACACCTTC. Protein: CASSLGTGTANYGYTF.

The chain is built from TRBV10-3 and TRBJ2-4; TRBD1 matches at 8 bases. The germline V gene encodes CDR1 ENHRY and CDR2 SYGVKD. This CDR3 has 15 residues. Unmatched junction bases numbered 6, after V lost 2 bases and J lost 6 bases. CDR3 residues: CAISEPRGQGNIQYF. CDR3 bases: TGTGCCATCAGTGAGCCCAGGGGGCAGGGAAACATTCAGTACTTC.

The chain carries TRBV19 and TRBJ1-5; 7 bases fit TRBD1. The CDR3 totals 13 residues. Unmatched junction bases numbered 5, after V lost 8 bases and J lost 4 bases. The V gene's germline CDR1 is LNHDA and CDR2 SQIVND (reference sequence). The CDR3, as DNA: TGTGCCAGTTCCCGGGACAGAAATCAGCCCCAGCATTTT. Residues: CASSRDRNQPQHF.

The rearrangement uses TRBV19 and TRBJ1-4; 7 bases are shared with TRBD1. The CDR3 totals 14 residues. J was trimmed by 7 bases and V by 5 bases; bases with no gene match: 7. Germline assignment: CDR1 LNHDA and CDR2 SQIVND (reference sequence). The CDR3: CASSEPTGFEKLFF. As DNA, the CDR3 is TGTGCCAGTAGTGAGCCGACAGGGTTTGAAAAACTGTTTTTT. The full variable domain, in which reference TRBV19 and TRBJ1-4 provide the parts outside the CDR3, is DGGITQSPKYLFRKEGQNVTLSCEQNLNHDAMYWYRQDPGQGLRLIYYSQIVNDFQKGDIAEGYSVSREKKESFPLTVTSAQKNPTAFYLCASSEPTGFEKLFFGSGTQLSVL.

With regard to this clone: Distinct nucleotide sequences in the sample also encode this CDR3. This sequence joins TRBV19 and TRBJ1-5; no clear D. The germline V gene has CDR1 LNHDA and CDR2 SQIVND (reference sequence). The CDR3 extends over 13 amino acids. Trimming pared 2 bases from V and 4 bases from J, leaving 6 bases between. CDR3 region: CASSITGNQPQHF. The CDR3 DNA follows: TGTGCCAGTAGTATAACGGGGAATCAGCCCCAGCATTTT.

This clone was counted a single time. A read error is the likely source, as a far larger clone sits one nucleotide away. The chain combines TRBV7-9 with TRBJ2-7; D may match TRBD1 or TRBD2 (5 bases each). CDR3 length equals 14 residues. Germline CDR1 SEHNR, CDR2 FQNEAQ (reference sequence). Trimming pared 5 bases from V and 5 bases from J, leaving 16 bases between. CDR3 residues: CASSQAGDADEQYF. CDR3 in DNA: TGTGCCAGCAGCCAAGCTGGGGACGCTGACGAGCAGTACTTC.